The source of this TCR beta chain is a study of CXCR3-negative and CXCR3-positive naive CD8 T cells. Study conclusions and caveats: Cryopreservation partially lowered CXCR3 expression, so most assays used fresh PBMCs. Because surface CD5 did not distinguish the naive subsets, TCR strength was inferred from TRB CDR3 properties. Hydrophobicity of TRB CDR3s was greater in CXCR3-positive naive cells than in CXCR3-negative naive cells.

Naive CD8+ T cells had a CD45RO-CCR7+CD27+CD95- phenotype. 5' RACE that incorporated UMI labels was used to prepare the TRB cDNA libraries. TCRdb reprocessed the 5' RACE reads and reports one entry per CDR3 protein, with no DNA. With 130,000 to 150,000 distinct CDR3 sequences in the sample, the ten largest clones hold approximately 0.27%. With regard to this clonotype: Its antigen is unidentified.

The source material was naive CXCR3+ CD8+ T cells from blood. Noted subset: CD45RO-CCR7+CD27+CD95- naive CD8+ T cells expressing CXCR3 (TNR3+). The source is a human donor in good health. Some clones in this sample may be carry-over from other donors' samples.

The CDR3 protein is CASSLQGSSSYEQYF. The gene calls are TRBV11-3 and TRBJ2-7. CDR1 SGHNT and CDR2 YENEEA come from the germline V gene. The CDR3 consists of 15 residues.